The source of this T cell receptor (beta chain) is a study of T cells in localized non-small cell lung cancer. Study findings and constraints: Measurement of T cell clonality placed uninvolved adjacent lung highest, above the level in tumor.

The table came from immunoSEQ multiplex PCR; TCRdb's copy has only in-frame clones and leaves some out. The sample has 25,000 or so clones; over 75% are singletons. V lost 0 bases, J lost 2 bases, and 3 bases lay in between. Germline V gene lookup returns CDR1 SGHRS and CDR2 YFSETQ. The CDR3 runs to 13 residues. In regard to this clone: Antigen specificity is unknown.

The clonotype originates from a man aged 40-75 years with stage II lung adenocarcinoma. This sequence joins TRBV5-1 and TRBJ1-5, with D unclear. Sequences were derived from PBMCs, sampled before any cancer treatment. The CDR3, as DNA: TGCGCCAGCAGCTTGGATGGCAATCAGCCCCAGCATTTT. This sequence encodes CASSLDGNQPQHF.